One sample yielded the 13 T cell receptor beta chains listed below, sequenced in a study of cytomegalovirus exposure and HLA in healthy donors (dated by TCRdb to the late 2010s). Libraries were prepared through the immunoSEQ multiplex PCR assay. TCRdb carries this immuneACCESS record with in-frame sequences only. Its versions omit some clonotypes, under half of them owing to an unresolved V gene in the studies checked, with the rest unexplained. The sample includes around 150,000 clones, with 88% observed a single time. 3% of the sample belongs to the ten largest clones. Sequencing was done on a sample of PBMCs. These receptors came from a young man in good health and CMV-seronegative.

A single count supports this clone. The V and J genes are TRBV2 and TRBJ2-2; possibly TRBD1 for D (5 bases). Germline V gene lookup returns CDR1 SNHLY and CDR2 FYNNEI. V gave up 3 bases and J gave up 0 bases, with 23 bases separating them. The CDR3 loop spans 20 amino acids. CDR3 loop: CASSDRIGLRQHPNTGELFF. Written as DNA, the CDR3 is TGTGCCAGCAGTGATCGGATCGGTCTCCGACAGCACCCGAACACCGGGGAGCTGTTTTTT.

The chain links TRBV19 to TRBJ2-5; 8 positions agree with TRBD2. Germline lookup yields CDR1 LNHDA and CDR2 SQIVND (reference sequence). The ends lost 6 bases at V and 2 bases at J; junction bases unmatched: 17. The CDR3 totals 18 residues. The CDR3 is CASSPRRAGGLIQETQYF. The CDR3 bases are TGTGCCAGTAGCCCCCGCCGGGCGGGGGGACTCATACAAGAGACCCAGTACTTC.

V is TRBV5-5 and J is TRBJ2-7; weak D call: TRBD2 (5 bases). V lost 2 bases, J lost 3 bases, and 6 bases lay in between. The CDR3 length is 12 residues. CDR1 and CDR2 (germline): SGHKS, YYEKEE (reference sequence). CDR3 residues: CASSLEGYEQYV. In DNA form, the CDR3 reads TGTGCCAGCAGCTTAGAGGGCTACGAGCAGTACGTC.

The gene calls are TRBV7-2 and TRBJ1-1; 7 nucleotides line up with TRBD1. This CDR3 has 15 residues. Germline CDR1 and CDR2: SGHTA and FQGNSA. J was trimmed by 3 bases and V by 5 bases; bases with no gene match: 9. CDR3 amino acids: CASSARQGLDTEAFF. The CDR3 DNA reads TGTGCCAGCAGCGCCCGACAGGGTTTGGACACTGAAGCTTTCTTT.

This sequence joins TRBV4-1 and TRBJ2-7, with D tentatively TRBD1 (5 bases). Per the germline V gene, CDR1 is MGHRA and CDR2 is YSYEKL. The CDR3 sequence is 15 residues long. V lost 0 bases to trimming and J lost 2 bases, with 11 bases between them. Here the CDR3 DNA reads TGCGCCAGCAGCCAAGAAGTCGCGACAGCCTACGAGCAGTACTTC. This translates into CASSQEVATAYEQYF.

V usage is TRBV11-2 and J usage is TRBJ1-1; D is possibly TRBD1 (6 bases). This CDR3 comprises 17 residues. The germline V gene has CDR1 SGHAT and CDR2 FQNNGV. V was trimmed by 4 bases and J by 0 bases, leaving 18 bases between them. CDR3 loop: CASSSMDRGSLNTEAFF. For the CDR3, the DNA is TGTGCCAGCAGCTCGATGGACAGAGGGTCACTGAACACTGAAGCTTTCTTT.

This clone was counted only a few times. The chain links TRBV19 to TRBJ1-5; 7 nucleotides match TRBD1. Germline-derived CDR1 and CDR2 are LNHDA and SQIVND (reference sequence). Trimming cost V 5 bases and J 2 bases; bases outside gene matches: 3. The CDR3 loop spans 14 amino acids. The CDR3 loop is CASSPGTGNQPQHF. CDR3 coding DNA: TGTGCCAGTAGTCCCGGGACAGGCAATCAGCCCCAGCATTTT.

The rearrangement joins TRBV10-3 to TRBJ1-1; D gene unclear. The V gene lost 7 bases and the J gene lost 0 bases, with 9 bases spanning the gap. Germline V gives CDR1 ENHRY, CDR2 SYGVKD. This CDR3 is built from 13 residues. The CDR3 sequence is CAIKEDLNTEAFF. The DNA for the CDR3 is TGTGCCATCAAGGAGGATCTGAACACTGAAGCTTTCTTT.

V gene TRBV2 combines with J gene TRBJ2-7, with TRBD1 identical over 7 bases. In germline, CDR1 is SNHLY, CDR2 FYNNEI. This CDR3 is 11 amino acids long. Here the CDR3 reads CDGGGQDEQYV. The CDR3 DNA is TGTGATGGGGGCGGACAGGACGAGCAGTACGTC.

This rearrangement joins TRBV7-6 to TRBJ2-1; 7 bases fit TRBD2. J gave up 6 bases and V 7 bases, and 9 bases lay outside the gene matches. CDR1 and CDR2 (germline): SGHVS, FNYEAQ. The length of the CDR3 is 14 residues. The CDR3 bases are TGTGCCAGCAACTCTCTCGCTAGCGGCAATGAGCAGTTCTTC. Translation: CASNSLASGNEQFF.

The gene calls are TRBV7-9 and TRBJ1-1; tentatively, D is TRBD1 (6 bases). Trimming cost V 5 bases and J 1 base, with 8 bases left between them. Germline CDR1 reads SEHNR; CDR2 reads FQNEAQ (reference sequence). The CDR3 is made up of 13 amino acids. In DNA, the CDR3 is TGTGCCAGCAGCCTGGACAGGAACACTGAAGCTTTCTTT. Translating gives CASSLDRNTEAFF.

The CDR3 bases are TGTGCCAGCAGCCAGAGCCTACAGGAAGGGGCTTTCTTT. Its protein is CASSQSLQEGAFF. V and J are TRBV4-2 and TRBJ1-1; D is possibly TRBD1 (5 bases). This CDR3 has 13 amino acids. Trimming pared 3 bases from V and 11 bases from J, leaving 16 bases between. The germline CDR1 and CDR2 sequences are LGHNA and YNFKEQ.

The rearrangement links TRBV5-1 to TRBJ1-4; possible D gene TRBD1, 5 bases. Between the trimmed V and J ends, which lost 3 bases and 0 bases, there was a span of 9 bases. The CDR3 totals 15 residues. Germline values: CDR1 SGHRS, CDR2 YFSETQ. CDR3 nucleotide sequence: TGCGCCAGCAGCTCCAGGGAATCAACTAATGAAAAACTGTTTTTT. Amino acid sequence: CASSSRESTNEKLFF.